This T cell receptor (beta chain) was identified during a study of blood T cell repertoires in COVID-19. Looking at the study overall: Acute and convalescent COVID-19 specimens originated in the United States, Italy and Spain. In each case, the material was cDNA or gDNA derived from T cells, B-cell-depleted T cells, or PBMCs.

Per the study methods: It was from reference gene primer amplification that nucleated cell counts were estimated. TCRdb's table, derived via immunoSEQ multiplex PCR, lists solely in-frame clones and lacks some. The DNA was the basis for D and trimming; V, J and clone size are from that table. The data hold about 9,900 clones, with about 81% observed a single time. Trimming took 4 bases from V and 3 from J, leaving 12 bases between them. The CDR3 totals 15 residues. Germline-derived CDR1 and CDR2 are MDHEN and SYDVKM. Input material: peripheral blood. The TCR sequence derives from a man aged 60 to 75 with active COVID-19. The chain recombines TRBV28 with TRBJ1-4; TRBD1 might be the D (6 bases). The CDR3 loop is CASSSAGEANEKLFF. In nucleotides, the CDR3 is TGTGCCAGCAGTTCAGCAGGGGAAGCTAATGAAAAACTGTTTTTT.